Detailed here is one TCR beta chain. Profiling relied on immunoSEQ multiplex PCR, and the TCRdb table lists in-frame clones only, not all of them. The sample lists 70,000 to 95,000 clones; more than 75% were seen once. The sample belongs to a study of T cell responses to AZD1222 COVID-19 vaccine. Study at large: Second-dose schedules of about 4 or about 12 weeks were combined.

Germline V gene data show CDR1 as MNHEY and CDR2 as SMNVEV (reference sequence). This CDR3 comprises 15 residues. V lost 10 bases and J lost 4; bases outside the gene matches: 11. The sequence was obtained from an adult in good health. The sample here was peripheral blood, taken on day 0 of AZD1222 vaccination. This chain uses TRBV27 with TRBJ2-7; the match to TRBD1 covers 12 bases. For the CDR3, the DNA is TGTGCCACCGCGGGGGGGGACAGGGGGCTATACGAGCAGTACTTC. Amino acid sequence: CATAGGDRGLYEQYF.